The rows below give T cell receptor beta chains drawn from one sample of a study of PD-1 blockade in classical Hodgkin lymphoma. TCRdb's table, derived via immunoSEQ multiplex PCR, lists solely in-frame clones and lacks some. The sample lists 50,000 to 65,000 clones, about 90% seen once, with 10% in the top ten. The starting material was peripheral blood mononuclear cells (PBMCs), obtained before the fourth cycle of nivolumab. Source of these receptors: a human donor with classical Hodgkin lymphoma. The CDR3 runs from the conserved cysteine through the conserved F or W. Fields, in order: J gene, D gene, V gene, clone size, CDR3 protein, CDR3 DNA. D genes are given only for firm matches. A row's size may be missing; if present it is once, few, many or a size class.

J gene: TRBJ2-5; D gene: NA; V gene: TRBV6-1; clone size: few; CDR3 protein: CASSSGPLYF; CDR3 DNA: TGTGCCAGCAGTTCCGGGCCCCTCTACTTC
J gene: TRBJ2-1; D gene: NA; V gene: TRBV5-1; clone size: NA; CDR3 protein: CASSLVASQLLYNEQFF; CDR3 DNA: TGCGCCAGCAGCTTGGTGGCCAGTCAACTCCTCTACAATGAGCAGTTCTTC
J gene: TRBJ2-7; D gene: NA; V gene: TRBV7-6; clone size: NA; CDR3 protein: CASSFGRPPYEQYF; CDR3 DNA: TGTGCCAGCAGCTTTGGCAGGCCTCCGTACGAGCAGTACTTC
J gene: TRBJ2-3; D gene: TRBD1; V gene: TRBV5-1; clone size: NA; CDR3 protein: CASSLETGADTQYF; CDR3 DNA: TGCGCCAGCAGCTTGGAAACAGGGGCAGATACGCAGTATTTT
J gene: TRBJ1-1; D gene: NA; V gene: TRBV6-4; clone size: NA; CDR3 protein: CASSDQGGDTEAFF; CDR3 DNA: TGTGCCAGCAGTGACCAGGGAGGGGACACTGAAGCTTTCTTT
J gene: TRBJ2-7; D gene: TRBD2; V gene: TRBV19; clone size: NA; CDR3 protein: CASSVGLAVHEQYF; CDR3 DNA: TGTGCCAGTAGTGTGGGACTAGCAGTCCACGAGCAGTACTTC
J gene: TRBJ1-1; D gene: NA; V gene: TRBV19; clone size: once; CDR3 protein: CASSIFAGNVENTEAFF; CDR3 DNA: TGTGCCAGTAGTATTTTTGCGGGGAATGTGGAGAACACTGAAGCTTTCTTT
J gene: TRBJ2-5; D gene: NA; V gene: TRBV7-9; clone size: NA; CDR3 protein: CASRLLLAGETQYF; CDR3 DNA: TGTGCCAGCAGGCTATTACTAGCTGGAGAGACCCAGTACTTC
J gene: TRBJ2-1; D gene: NA; V gene: TRBV7-9; clone size: NA; CDR3 protein: CASTNRRGGYNEQFF; CDR3 DNA: TGTGCCAGCACCAACCGGAGGGGGGGCTACAATGAGCAGTTCTTC
J gene: TRBJ1-3; D gene: TRBD1; V gene: TRBV18; clone size: NA; CDR3 protein: CASSQDRGRNTIYF; CDR3 DNA: TGTGCCAGCTCACAAGACAGGGGTAGAAACACCATATATTTT
J gene: TRBJ1-3; D gene: NA; V gene: TRBV15; clone size: NA; CDR3 protein: CATSRDVGAGNTIYF; CDR3 DNA: TGTGCCACCAGCAGAGATGTGGGGGCTGGAAACACCATATATTTT
J gene: TRBJ1-1; D gene: TRBD1; V gene: TRBV30; clone size: NA; CDR3 protein: CAWDRAGTEAFF; CDR3 DNA: TGTGCCTGGGACAGGGCCGGCACTGAAGCTTTCTTT
J gene: TRBJ1-6; D gene: NA; V gene: TRBV19; clone size: NA; CDR3 protein: CASSPIENSNSPLHF; CDR3 DNA: TGTGCCAGTAGTCCGATTGAAAACAGCAATTCACCCCTCCACTTT
J gene: TRBJ2-1; D gene: TRBD1; V gene: TRBV19; clone size: NA; CDR3 protein: CASSSIGTGQFF; CDR3 DNA: TGTGCCAGTAGCTCTATAGGGACAGGGCAGTTCTTC
J gene: TRBJ2-7; D gene: NA; V gene: TRBV19; clone size: once; CDR3 protein: CASSISVSYEQYF; CDR3 DNA: TGTGCCAGTAGTATATCAGTCTCCTACGAGCAGTACTTC
J gene: TRBJ1-2; D gene: NA; V gene: TRBV25-1; clone size: NA; CDR3 protein: CASSDRGVSAIHYGYTF; CDR3 DNA: TGTGCCAGCAGTGACCGCGGGGTATCAGCCATACACTATGGCTACACCTTC
J gene: TRBJ1-4; D gene: TRBD1; V gene: TRBV18; clone size: NA; CDR3 protein: CASSPGDRVQKLFF; CDR3 DNA: TGTGCCAGCTCACCGGGGGACAGGGTTCAAAAACTGTTTTTT
J gene: TRBJ2-7; D gene: TRBD1; V gene: TRBV5-4; clone size: NA; CDR3 protein: CASSLGQGYFYEQYF; CDR3 DNA: TGTGCCAGCAGCTTGGGACAGGGATATTTCTACGAGCAGTACTTC
J gene: TRBJ1-4; D gene: NA; V gene: TRBV5-1; clone size: NA; CDR3 protein: CASSLLGGARNEKLFF; CDR3 DNA: TGCGCCAGCAGCTTGTTAGGGGGGGCTCGGAATGAAAAACTGTTTTTT
J gene: TRBJ2-3; D gene: NA; V gene: TRBV11-3; clone size: NA; CDR3 protein: CASSLGPSTDTQYF; CDR3 DNA: TGTGCCAGCAGCTTAGGCCCAAGCACAGATACGCAGTATTTT
J gene: TRBJ1-1; D gene: TRBD1; V gene: TRBV5-6; clone size: NA; CDR3 protein: CASSFTGATEAFF; CDR3 DNA: TGTGCCAGCAGCTTTACAGGGGCCACTGAAGCTTTCTTT
J gene: TRBJ2-5; D gene: NA; V gene: TRBV15; clone size: NA; CDR3 protein: CATSRVADYQETQYF; CDR3 DNA: TGTGCCACCAGCAGAGTCGCAGACTACCAAGAGACCCAGTACTTC
J gene: TRBJ1-6; D gene: NA; V gene: TRBV6-5; clone size: few; CDR3 protein: CASREDGGLSPLHF; CDR3 DNA: TGTGCCAGCAGAGAAGATGGGGGGCTGTCACCCCTCCACTTT
J gene: TRBJ2-1; D gene: TRBD2; V gene: TRBV18; clone size: NA; CDR3 protein: CASSSSGGLLNNEQFF; CDR3 DNA: TGTGCCAGCTCATCCAGCGGGGGCCTTCTAAACAATGAGCAGTTCTTC